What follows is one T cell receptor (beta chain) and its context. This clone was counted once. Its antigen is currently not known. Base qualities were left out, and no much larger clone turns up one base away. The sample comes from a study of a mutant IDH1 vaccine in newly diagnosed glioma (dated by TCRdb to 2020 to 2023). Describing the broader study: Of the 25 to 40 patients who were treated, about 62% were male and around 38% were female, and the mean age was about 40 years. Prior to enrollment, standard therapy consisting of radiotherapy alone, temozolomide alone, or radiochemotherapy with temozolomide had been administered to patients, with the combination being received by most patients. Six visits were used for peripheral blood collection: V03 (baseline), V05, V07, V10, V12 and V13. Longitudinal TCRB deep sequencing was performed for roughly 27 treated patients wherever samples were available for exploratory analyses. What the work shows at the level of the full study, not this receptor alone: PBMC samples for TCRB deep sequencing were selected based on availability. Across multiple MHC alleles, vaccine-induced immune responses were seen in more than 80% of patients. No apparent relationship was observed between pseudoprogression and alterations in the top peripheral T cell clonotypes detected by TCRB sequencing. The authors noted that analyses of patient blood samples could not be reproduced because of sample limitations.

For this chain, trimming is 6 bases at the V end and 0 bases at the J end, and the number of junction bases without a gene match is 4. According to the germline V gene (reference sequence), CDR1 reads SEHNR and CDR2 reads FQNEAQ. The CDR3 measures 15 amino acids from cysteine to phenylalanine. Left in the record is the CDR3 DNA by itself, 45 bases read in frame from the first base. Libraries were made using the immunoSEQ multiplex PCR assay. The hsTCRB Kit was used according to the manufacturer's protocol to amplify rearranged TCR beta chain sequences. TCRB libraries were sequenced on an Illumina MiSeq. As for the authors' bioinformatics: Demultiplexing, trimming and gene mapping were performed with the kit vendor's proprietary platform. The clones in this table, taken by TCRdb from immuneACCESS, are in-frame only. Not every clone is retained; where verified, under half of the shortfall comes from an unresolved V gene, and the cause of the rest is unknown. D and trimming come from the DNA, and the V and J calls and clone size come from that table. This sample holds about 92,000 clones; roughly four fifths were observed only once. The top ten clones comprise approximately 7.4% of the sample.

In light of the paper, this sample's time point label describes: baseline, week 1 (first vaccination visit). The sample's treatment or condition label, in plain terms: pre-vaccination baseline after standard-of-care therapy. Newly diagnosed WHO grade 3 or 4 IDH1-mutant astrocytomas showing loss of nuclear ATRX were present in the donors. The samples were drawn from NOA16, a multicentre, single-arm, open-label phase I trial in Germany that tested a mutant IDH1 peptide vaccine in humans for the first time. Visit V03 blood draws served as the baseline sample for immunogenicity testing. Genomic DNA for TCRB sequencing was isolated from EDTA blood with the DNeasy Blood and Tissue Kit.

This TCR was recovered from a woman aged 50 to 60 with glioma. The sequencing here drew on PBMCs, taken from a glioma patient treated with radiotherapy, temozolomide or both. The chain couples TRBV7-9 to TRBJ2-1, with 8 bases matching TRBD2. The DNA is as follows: TGTGCCAGCAGTTCCGGGGGGGGCTCCTACAATGAGCAGTTCTTC. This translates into CASSSGGGSYNEQFF.